Reported below is one T cell receptor beta chain. The template switching step added UMIs that contained a 6-nucleotide sample barcode. TCRdb re-called the 5' RACE reads; one entry per CDR3 protein, DNA not given. Its clone listing holds some 130,000 distinct CDR3 sequences. The data derive from a study of monozygotic twins with inflammatory bowel disease. The CDR3 runs 15 residues. The receptor was derived from a human donor with ulcerative colitis or Crohn's disease, or a healthy co-twin of an affected twin (not recorded which). The chain combines TRBV12-3 or TRBV12-4 with TRBJ2-3; TCRdb selects TRBD2, and the lack of DNA leaves this call unchecked. The sample was blood. The CDR3 reads CASSITSGSTDTQYF.